This T cell receptor (beta chain) was captured by sequencing in a study of T cells and Merkel cell carcinoma outcomes. Deletions cut 1 base from V and 4 bases from J, with 11 bases between. The CDR3 sequence is 14 residues long. Germline assignment: CDR1 MGHRA and CDR2 YSYEKL. Clones were sequenced by immunoSEQ multiplex PCR, and TCRdb holds only the in-frame ones, with some missing. This table holds about 12,000 clones, nearly 97% found once. As concerns this clone: The antigen remains undetermined.

Findings and limits, study-wide: Reportedly, T-cell repertoire with density predicts Merkel cell carcinoma outcomes.

The sequenced sample consisted of tumor tissue from Merkel cell carcinoma. The clonotype was recovered from a human donor with Merkel cell carcinoma. The V gene is TRBV4-1, the J gene TRBJ2-7; D gene uncertain. CDR3: CASSQALVLYEQYF. The CDR3 DNA sequence: TGCGCCAGCAGCCAAGCGCTAGTGCTGTACGAGCAGTACTTC.